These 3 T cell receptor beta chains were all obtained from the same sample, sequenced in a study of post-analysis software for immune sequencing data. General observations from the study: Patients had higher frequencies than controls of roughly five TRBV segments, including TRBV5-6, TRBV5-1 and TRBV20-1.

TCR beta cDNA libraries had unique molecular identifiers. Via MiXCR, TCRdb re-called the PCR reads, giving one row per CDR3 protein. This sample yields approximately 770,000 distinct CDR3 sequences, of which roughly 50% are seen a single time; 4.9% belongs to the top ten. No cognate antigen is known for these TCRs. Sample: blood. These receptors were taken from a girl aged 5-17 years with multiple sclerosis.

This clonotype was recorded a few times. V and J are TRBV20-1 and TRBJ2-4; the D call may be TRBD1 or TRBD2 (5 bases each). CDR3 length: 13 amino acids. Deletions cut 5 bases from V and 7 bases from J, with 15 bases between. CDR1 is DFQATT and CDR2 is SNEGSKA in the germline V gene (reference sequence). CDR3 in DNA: TGCAGTGCTCCCGGGACGGAGAGGAACATTCAGTACTTC. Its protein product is CSAPGTERNIQYF.

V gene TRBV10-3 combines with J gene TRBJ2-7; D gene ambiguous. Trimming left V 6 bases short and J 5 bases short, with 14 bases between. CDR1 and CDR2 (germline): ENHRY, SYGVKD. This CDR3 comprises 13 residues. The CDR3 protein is CAIRERLLNEQYF. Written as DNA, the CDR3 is TGTGCCATCAGGGAGCGCCTTTTGAACGAGCAGTACTTC.

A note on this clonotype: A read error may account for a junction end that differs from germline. DNA of the CDR3: TGCAGTGCTGGAGAGGACAGCAGCCTCTCCTACGAGCAGTACTTC. Translation: CSAGEDSSLSYEQYF. The gene calls are TRBV20-1 and TRBJ2-7; D is perhaps TRBD1 (6 bases). Germline-derived CDR1 and CDR2 are DFQATT and SNEGSKA (reference sequence). This CDR3 is built from 15 residues.